The 5 T cell receptor beta chains below all came from one sample that was sequenced in a study of OX40 agonist ivuxolimab in advanced cancers. TCRdb's copy holds only in-frame clones and misses some; the assay was immunoSEQ multiplex PCR. The sample has tens of thousands of clones, 87% seen once; the top ten hold less than 0.7%. The specimen comprised CD4+ or CD8+ T cells sorted from blood, sampled in a trial of the OX40 agonist ivuxolimab. The receptors stem from an adult with an advanced solid tumor such as melanoma, head and neck, liver or kidney cancer.

The rearrangement uses TRBV6-1 and TRBJ2-7, with 10 bases that match TRBD2. CDR3 length: 16 amino acids. The germline V gene has CDR1 MNHNS and CDR2 SASEGT. V shed 0 bases, J shed 7 bases, and the junction held 9 bases outside the gene matches. The CDR3 region has the DNA TGTGCCAGCAGTGAAGCTAGCGGGGGGCCCCACCGGGAGCAGTACTTC. Translation gives CASSEASGGPHREQYF.

This chain joins TRBV5-6 and TRBJ1-1; 12 bases match TRBD1. J lost 2 bases, V lost 1 base, and 6 bases had no gene match. The CDR3 extends over 17 amino acids. CDR1 is SGHDT and CDR2 is YYEEEE in the germline V gene. In DNA, the CDR3 is TGTGCCAGCAGCTTGCTGGGACAGGGGGCGGGAAACACTGAAGCTTTCTTT. Its protein product is CASSLLGQGAGNTEAFF.

The chain employs TRBV9 and TRBJ2-7; 9 bases map to TRBD1. With 8 bases clipped from V and 1 base from J, the junction kept 10 bases outside the gene matches. Per germline, CDR1 SGDLS and CDR2 YYNGEE. The CDR3 has 15 residues. CDR3 in amino acids: CASGSGTGTSYEQYF. CDR3 bases: TGTGCCAGTGGTTCCGGGACAGGGACTTCCTACGAGCAGTACTTC. The full variable domain, its missing parts supplied by reference TRBV9 and TRBJ2-7, is DSGVTQTPKHLITATGQRVTLRCSPRSGDLSVYWYQQSLDQGLQFLIQYYNGEERAKGNILERFSAQQFPDLHSELNLSSLELGDSALYFCASGSGTGTSYEQYFGPGTRLTVT.

This chain uses TRBV30 with TRBJ1-2, with TRBD1 as a possible D gene (5 bases). CDR3 length: 14 amino acids. Trimming shortened V by 3 bases and J by 3 bases, and 14 bases separated the two germline ends. Germline V gene sequence: CDR1 GTSNPN, CDR2 SVGIG (reference sequence). The CDR3 bases are TGTGCCTGGAGCCAGGGACTAGGGGACTATGGCTACACCTTC. Protein: CAWSQGLGDYGYTF.

This clone was observed once. The chain combines TRBV5-1 with TRBJ1-1; maybe TRBD1 (5 bases). V shed 0 bases and J shed 11 bases, with 14 bases lying between them. Germline loops: CDR1 SGHRS, CDR2 YFSETQ. The CDR3 totals 13 residues. The CDR3 sequence is CASSLESGVGAFF. In nucleotides, the CDR3 is TGCGCCAGCAGCTTGGAATCGGGGGTAGGGGCTTTCTTT.